This TCR beta chain was sequenced for a study of blood T cell repertoires in COVID-19. Study-level background: There were acute and convalescent COVID-19 samples, and they came from the United States, Italy and Spain. Sources were T cells, B-cell-depleted T cells, or PBMCs; the material itself was cDNA or gDNA.

Between the trimmed V and J ends, which lost 1 base and 7 bases, there was a span of 16 bases. Germline V gives CDR1 MNHNS, CDR2 SASEGT. There are 16 residues in the CDR3. In the source study's methods: Nucleated cell number was recorded as an estimate derived from reference gene primer amplification. TCRdb's copy holds only in-frame clones and misses some; the assay was immunoSEQ multiplex PCR. V, J and clone size are those of that table, while D and trimming were read from the DNA. The repertoire consists of roughly 250,000 clones, with over 75% occurring once and the leading ten covering over 8.5%.

J is TRBJ1-4 and V is TRBV6-1; D ambiguous. The TCR sequence derives from a human donor in a cohort sampled during active COVID-19. The sample taken for sequencing was peripheral blood. The CDR3 sequence is CASSEGQRVKGEKLFF. The DNA for the CDR3 is TGTGCCAGCAGTGAAGGTCAGCGGGTTAAGGGTGAAAAACTGTTTTTT.